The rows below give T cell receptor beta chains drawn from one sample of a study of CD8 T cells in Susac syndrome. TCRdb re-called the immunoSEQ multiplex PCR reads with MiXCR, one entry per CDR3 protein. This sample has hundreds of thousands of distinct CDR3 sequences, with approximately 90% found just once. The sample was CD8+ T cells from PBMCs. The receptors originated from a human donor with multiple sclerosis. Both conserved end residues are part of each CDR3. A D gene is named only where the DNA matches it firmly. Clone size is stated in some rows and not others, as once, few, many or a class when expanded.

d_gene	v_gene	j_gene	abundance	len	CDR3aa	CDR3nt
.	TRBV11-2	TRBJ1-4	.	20	CASSWGRVRGGEATNEKLFF	TGTGCCAGCAGCTGGGGAAGGGTCAGGGGAGGAGAAGCAACTAATGAAAAACTGTTTTTT
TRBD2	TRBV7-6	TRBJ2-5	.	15	CASSLDWGGQETQYF	TGTGCCAGCAGCTTAGATTGGGGGGGTCAAGAGACCCAGTACTTC
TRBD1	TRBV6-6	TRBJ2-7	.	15	CASSVWAGGYNEQYF	TGTGCCAGCAGTGTCTGGGCAGGGGGCTATAACGAGCAGTACTTC
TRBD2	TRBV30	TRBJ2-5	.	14	CAWSTGTSSETQYF	TGTGCCTGGAGTACCGGGACTAGTAGTGAGACCCAGTACTTC
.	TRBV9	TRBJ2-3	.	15	CASSVKWKTADTQYF	TGTGCCAGCAGCGTAAAGTGGAAGACAGCAGATACGCAGTATTTT
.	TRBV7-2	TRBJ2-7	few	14	CASSLGWAQDEQYF	TGTGCCAGCAGCTTGGGCTGGGCCCAGGACGAGCAGTACTTC
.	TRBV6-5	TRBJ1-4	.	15	CASSRNSIANEKLFF	TGTGCCAGCAGTCGTAATAGTATTGCTAATGAAAAACTGTTTTTT
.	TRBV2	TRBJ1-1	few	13	CASTPTGNTEAFF	TGTGCCAGCACCCCAACGGGGAACACTGAGGCTTTCTTT
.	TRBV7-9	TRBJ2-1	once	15	CASSPGGPPYNEQFF	TGTGCCAGCAGCCCCGGAGGGCCCCCCTACAATGAGCAGTTCTTC
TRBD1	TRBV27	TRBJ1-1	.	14	CASSYGTAPIEAFF	TGTGCCAGCAGCTACGGGACAGCGCCTATTGAAGCTTTCTTT
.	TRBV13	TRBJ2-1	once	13	CASSSAPPRRQFF	TGTGCCAGCAGCTCAGCCCCGCCAAGGAGGCAGTTCTTC
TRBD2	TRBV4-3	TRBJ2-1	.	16	CASSQGGLEGHNEQFF	TGCGCCAGCAGCCAAGGTGGACTAGAGGGGCACAATGAGCAGTTCTTC
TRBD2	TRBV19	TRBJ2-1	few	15	CASSIGLAGYNEQFF	TGTGCCAGTAGTATAGGACTAGCGGGTTACAATGAGCAGTTCTTC
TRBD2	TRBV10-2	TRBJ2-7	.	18	CASRPMTSGGAGNYEQYF	TGCGCCAGCAGGCCCATGACTAGCGGGGGGGCCGGGAACTACGAGCAGTACTTC
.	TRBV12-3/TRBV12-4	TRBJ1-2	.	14	CASSYVSSGYGYTF	TGTGCCAGCAGTTACGTTAGTTCCGGCTATGGCTACACCTTC
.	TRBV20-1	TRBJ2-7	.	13	CSARKRPGYEQYF	TGCAGTGCTAGGAAGCGCCCGGGGTACGAGCAGTACTTC
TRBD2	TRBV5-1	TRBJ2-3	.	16	CASSFTSGGGTDTQYF	TGCGCCAGCAGCTTCACTAGCGGCGGGGGAACAGATACGCAGTATTTT
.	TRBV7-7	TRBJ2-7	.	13	CASSLGLGHEQYF	TGTGCTAGCAGCTTAGGGTTGGGTCACGAGCAGTACTTC
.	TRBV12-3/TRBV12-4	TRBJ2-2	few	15	CASSFLGAHTGELFF	TGTGCCAGCAGTTTTCTGGGGGCCCACACCGGGGAGCTGTTTTTT
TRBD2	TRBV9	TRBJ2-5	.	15	CASSGGRGVPETQYF	TGTGCCAGCAGCGGGGGACGGGGGGTCCCAGAGACCCAGTACTTC
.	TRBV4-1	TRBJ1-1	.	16	CASSQALTEMNTEAFF	TGCGCCAGCAGCCAAGCCTTGACAGAGATGAACACTGAAGCTTTCTTT
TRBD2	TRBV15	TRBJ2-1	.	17	CATSREASGGKFNEQFF	TGTGCCACCAGCAGAGAGGCTAGCGGGGGGAAATTCAATGAGCAGTTCTTC
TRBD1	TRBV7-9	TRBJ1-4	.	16	CASSLGAQGDNEKLFF	TGTGCCAGCAGCTTAGGAGCCCAGGGGGATAATGAAAAACTGTTTTTT
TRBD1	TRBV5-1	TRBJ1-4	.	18	CASSLEGQGTSATEKLFF	TGCGCCAGCAGCTTGGAGGGACAGGGGACCTCCGCCACTGAAAAACTGTTTTTT
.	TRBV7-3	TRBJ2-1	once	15	CASSPGVTPYNEQFF	TGTGCCAGCAGCCCAGGGGTTACCCCCTACAATGAGCAGTTCTTC
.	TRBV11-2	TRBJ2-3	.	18	CASSLEPAGAGGTDTQYF	TGTGCCAGCAGCTTAGAGCCCGCAGGAGCTGGGGGCACAGATACGCAGTATTTT
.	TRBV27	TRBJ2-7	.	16	CASSLEGVPLVSEQYF	TGTGCCAGCAGTCTAGAGGGGGTCCCCCTTGTGAGCGAGCAGTACTTC
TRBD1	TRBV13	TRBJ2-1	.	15	CASSSGTGGPHEQFF	TGTGCCAGCAGCTCCGGGACAGGGGGGCCTCATGAGCAGTTCTTC
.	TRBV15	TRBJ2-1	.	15	CATSSPYSSYNEQFF	TGTGCCACCAGCTCCCCATACTCCTCCTACAATGAGCAGTTCTTC
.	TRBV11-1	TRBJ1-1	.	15	CASSFLAPMNTEAFF	TGTGCCAGCAGCTTTTTGGCACCAATGAACACTGAAGCTTTCTTT
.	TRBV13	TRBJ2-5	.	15	CASSLVTRPQETQYF	TGTGCCAGCAGCTTAGTTACCAGGCCCCAAGAGACCCAGTACTTC
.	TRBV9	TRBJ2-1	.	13	CASSPRGTNEQFF	TGTGCCAGCTCCCCCAGAGGGACTAATGAGCAGTTCTTC
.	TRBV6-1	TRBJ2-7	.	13	CASSEGPNYEQYF	TGTGCCAGCAGTGAAGGTCCCAACTACGAGCAGTACTTC
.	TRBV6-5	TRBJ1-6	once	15	CASSYKGSYNSPLHF	TGTGCCAGCAGTTATAAGGGCTCCTATAATTCACCCCTCCACTTT
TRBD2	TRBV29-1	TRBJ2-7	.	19	CSVWGPIGLAGESSYEQYF	TGCAGCGTGTGGGGACCCATTGGACTAGCGGGAGAATCCTCCTACGAGCAGTACTTC
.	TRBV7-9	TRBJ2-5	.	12	CASSGSGETQYF	TGTGCCAGCAGCGGGAGTGGGGAGACCCAGTACTTC
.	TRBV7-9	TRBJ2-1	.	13	CASSALDFIEQFF	TGTGCCAGCAGCGCCCTCGACTTCATTGAGCAGTTCTTC
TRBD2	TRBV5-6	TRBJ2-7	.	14	CASSIQAGAYEQYF	TGTGCCAGCAGCATCCAAGCGGGAGCCTACGAGCAGTACTTC
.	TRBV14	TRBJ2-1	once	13	CASSQAQRDGQFF	TGTGCCAGCAGCCAAGCCCAACGGGACGGGCAGTTCTTC
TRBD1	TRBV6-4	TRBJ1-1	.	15	CASSPGTGEDTEAFF	TGTGCCAGCAGCCCCGGGACAGGGGAGGACACTGAAGCTTTCTTT
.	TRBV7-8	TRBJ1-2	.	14	CASSLSPQEGGYTF	TGTGCCAGCAGCTTATCCCCGCAGGAAGGTGGCTACACCTTC
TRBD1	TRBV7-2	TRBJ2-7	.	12	CASSLTGLEQYF	TGTGCCAGCAGCTTGACAGGGCTCGAGCAGTACTTC
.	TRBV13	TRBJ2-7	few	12	CASSMGAYEQYF	TGTGCCAGCTCTATGGGGGCCTACGAGCAGTACTTC
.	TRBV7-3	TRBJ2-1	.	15	CASSLTGGWGNEQFF	TGTGCCAGCAGCTTAACAGGCGGGTGGGGAAATGAGCAGTTCTTC
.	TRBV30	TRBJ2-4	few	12	CAWSEDKNIQYF	TGTGCCTGGAGTGAGGACAAAAACATTCAGTACTTC
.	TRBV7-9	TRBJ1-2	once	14	CASSLEVGANGYTF	TGTGCCAGCAGCTTAGAGGTGGGGGCGAACGGCTACACCTTC
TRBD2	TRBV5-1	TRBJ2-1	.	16	CASSLGLASSYNEQFF	TGCGCCAGCAGCTTGGGACTAGCGAGCTCCTACAATGAGCAGTTCTTC
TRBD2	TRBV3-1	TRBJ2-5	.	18	CASSQPGLAGAQPETQYF	TGTGCCAGCAGCCAGCCGGGACTAGCGGGGGCCCAACCAGAGACCCAGTACTTC
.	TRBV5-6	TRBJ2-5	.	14	CASSLDRVGETQYF	TGTGCCAGCAGCTTGGACAGGGTGGGGGAGACCCAGTACTTC
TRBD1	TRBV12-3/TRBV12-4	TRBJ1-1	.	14	CASSPTGDGTEAFF	TGTGCCAGCAGTCCGACAGGGGATGGAACTGAAGCTTTCTTT
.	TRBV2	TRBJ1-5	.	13	CASLGEVNQPQHF	TGTGCCAGCTTAGGGGAAGTCAATCAGCCCCAGCATTTT
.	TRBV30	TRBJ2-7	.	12	CAWNSPHYEQYF	TGTGCCTGGAACTCCCCCCACTACGAGCAGTACTTC
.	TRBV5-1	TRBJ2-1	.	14	CASNFGSSYNEQFF	TGCGCCAGCAACTTCGGGAGCTCCTACAATGAGCAGTTCTTC
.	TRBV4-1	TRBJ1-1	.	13	CASSRDGNTEAFF	TGCGCCAGCAGCCGGGACGGTAACACTGAAGCTTTCTTT
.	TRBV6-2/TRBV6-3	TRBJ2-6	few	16	CASSYSGLSGANVLTF	TGTGCCAGCAGTTACTCGGGGCTCAGTGGGGCCAACGTCCTGACTTTC
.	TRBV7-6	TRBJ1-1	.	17	CASSLGGVAGDVTEAFF	TGTGCCAGCAGCTTAGGGGGGGTGGCAGGGGATGTCACTGAAGCTTTCTTT
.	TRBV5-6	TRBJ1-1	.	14	CASSPGPMNTEAFF	TGTGCCAGCTCACCGGGGCCCATGAACACTGAAGCTTTCTTT
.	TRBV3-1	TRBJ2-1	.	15	CASSQGGGWYNEQFF	TGTGCCAGCAGCCAAGGCGGGGGCTGGTACAATGAGCAGTTCTTC
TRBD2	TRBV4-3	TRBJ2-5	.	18	CASSQDPGLAGEEETQYF	TGCGCCAGCAGCCAAGATCCCGGGCTAGCGGGAGAGGAAGAGACCCAGTACTTC
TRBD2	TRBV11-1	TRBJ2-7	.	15	CASSLVGSGTDEQYF	TGTGCCAGCAGCTTAGTCGGTAGCGGGACCGACGAGCAGTACTTC